A single sample gave rise to the 2 T cell receptor beta chains below, sequenced in a study of blood T cell repertoires in COVID-19 (dated by TCRdb to between 2020 and 2021). Libraries were prepared through the immunoSEQ multiplex PCR assay. TCRdb re-hosts the immuneACCESS table, in-frame sequences only. Its copies lack some clones; in the studies checked, an unresolved V gene accounts for under half of them, and the cause for the rest is not known. This sample holds about 140,000 clones; around 90% were observed only once. Roughly 1.9% of the sample rests with the top ten. The source material was peripheral blood. The receptors derive from a man in his 70s with acute or convalescent COVID-19.

V gene TRBV30 combines with J gene TRBJ2-7; 7 nucleotides align to TRBD1. Germline loops: CDR1 GTSNPN, CDR2 SVGIG (reference sequence). Trimming removed 4 bases from V and 2 bases from J; junction bases left unmatched: 11. This CDR3 region has 15 residues. CDR3: CAWTKTGERAYEQYF. CDR3 coding DNA: TGTGCCTGGACCAAAACAGGGGAAAGGGCCTACGAGCAGTACTTC.

This chain links TRBV6-7 with TRBJ2-5, with 8 bases that match TRBD1. TRBV6-7 is given ORF status, its function remaining uncertain. The trim removed 5 bases at V and 2 bases at J, leaving 7 bases unmatched. CDR3 size: 15 residues. The CDR3 protein is CASSGVGQGQETQYF. The CDR3 DNA follows: TGTGCCAGCAGTGGAGTCGGACAGGGACAAGAGACCCAGTACTTC.